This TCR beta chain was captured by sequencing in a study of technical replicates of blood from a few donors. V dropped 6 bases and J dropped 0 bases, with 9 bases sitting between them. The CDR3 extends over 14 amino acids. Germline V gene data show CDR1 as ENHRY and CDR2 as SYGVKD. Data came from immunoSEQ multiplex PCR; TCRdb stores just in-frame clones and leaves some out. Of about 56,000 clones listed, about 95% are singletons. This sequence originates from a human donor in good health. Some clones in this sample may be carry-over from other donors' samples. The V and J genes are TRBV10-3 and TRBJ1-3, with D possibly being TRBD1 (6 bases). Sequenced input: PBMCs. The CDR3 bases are TGTGCCATCAGGAAGGACAGCTCTGGAAACACCATATATTTT. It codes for CAIRKDSSGNTIYF.